This record concerns one T cell receptor (beta chain) sequence. These data originate in a study of blood T cell repertoires in COVID-19. Trimming left V 6 bases short and J 3 bases short, with 8 bases between. CDR1 is MNHEY and CDR2 is SMNVEV in the germline V gene (reference sequence). The CDR3 totals 12 residues. TCRdb's table, derived via immunoSEQ multiplex PCR, lists solely in-frame clones and lacks some. The sample gives approximately 310,000 clones, more than 75% of which show up once; less than 9.5% is in the top ten. The genes are TRBV27 and TRBJ1-2, with a possible D match to TRBD1 (5 bases). Specimen: peripheral blood. The sequence derives from a woman in her 50s who had recovered from COVID-19. The CDR3 DNA reads as TGTGCCAGCAGGGGGCTTGACTATGGCTACACCTTC. Amino acids: CASRGLDYGYTF.